This TCR beta chain was obtained from a study of identical twins. Unique molecular identifiers were in the cDNA, with template-switch universal primer binding. TCRdb re-derived calls from the 5' RACE reads in MiXCR, one entry per CDR3 protein. The data show approximately 500,000 distinct CDR3 sequences, roughly 15% seen once. Study-wide findings and caveats: Reduced insertions were recorded for abundant cord blood beta clonotypes, with no such pattern in memory repertoires. For monozygotic twins, models underestimated out-of-frame TCR alpha sharing.

V shed 4 bases and J shed 4 bases, with 14 bases lying between them. CDR1 is LGHDT and CDR2 is YNNKEL in the germline V gene (reference sequence). This CDR3 has 16 amino acids. Concerning this clonotype itself: Its antigen is not known.

The sample was also reused in another study, on yellow fever vaccine responses in identical twins.

The chain employs TRBV3-1 and TRBJ2-6; D not certain. Sequences were obtained from CD4+ T cells sorted from blood. This receptor was taken from a woman aged 18-29 years in good health. CDR3 region: CASSLPNPKGANVLTF. The CDR3 region has the DNA TGTGCCAGCAGCCTACCGAACCCCAAAGGGGCCAACGTCCTGACTTTC.